This paragraph reports one TCR beta chain. This clonotype has a handful of counts. Its binding antigen is unknown. Base-call qualities are not available, and no considerably larger clone is one nucleotide away. From the cysteine up to the phenylalanine, the CDR3 has a length of 17 residues. The entry retains the CDR3 DNA only, 51 bases that are in frame from base 1. The junction carries 12 bases between V and J, which are trimmed by 0 bases and 0 bases respectively. As encoded in the germline V gene, CDR1 is LGHNA while CDR2 is YSLEER. Library method: 5' RACE. For sequencing, an Illumina HiSeq 2500 was employed. A second PCR of about 7 to 12 cycles was run with a J-beta primer mix and a sample-barcoded 5' primer. Each TCR beta cDNA molecule received a unique molecular identifier from a template-switch 5' adaptor carrying 12 random nucleotides. Each sample yielded at least 2.5 million CDR3-containing paired-end reads. First-strand cDNA synthesis was performed from all RNA using the Mint cDNA synthesis kit, with priming by a TRBC-specific oligonucleotide. Following uracil-DNA glycosylase treatment, all cDNA underwent a first 18-cycle PCR with the universal primers M1SS and BC2_uni_R. The original pipeline was this. Normalization of each sample was performed by random selection of 1 million high-quality reads, each carrying a distinct molecular identifier. Reads with shared molecular identifiers were discarded instead of being binned into consensus sequences. MiTCR, set to a Q25 quality threshold and the strictest error-elimination algorithm, was used for CDR3 identification, clonotype clustering and error correction. Lower-bound total TCR beta diversity was estimated with a nonparametric unseen species model using Euler transformation. TCRdb trimmed the raw reads at Q25, called clones with MiXCR and kept productive beta chains. Records with the same CDR3 protein are collapsed into one entry carrying the most frequent genes and DNA. These V and J calls rely on TCRdb rather than the paper's analysis. The sample table records 1.5 million or so distinct CDR3 sequences; 40% to 45% of these occur just once. Over 3.5% of the sample is held by the ten biggest clonotypes.

This sample was taken from a study of blood T cells in healthy people across ages (dated by TCRdb to between 2014 and 2017). A note on the overall study: In model experiments, roughly one uniquely barcoded TCR beta cDNA molecule per two T cells was captured by template switching. Using deep sequencing normalized with unique cDNA molecular identifiers, the study measured how TCR beta repertoire diversity changes with age. The donors were divided into four age groups: young (average approximately 17 years), middle-aged (under 40), aged (roughly 66) and long-lived (about 80). To avoid experimental bias, donors of different ages were randomly spread across the sequencing lanes. The study analyzed two additional independent replicas of 1 million unique cDNA reads from the same blood draw for two donors, one aged 18 to 30 and one aged 80 or older. Points the paper makes about the study in general: Conclusive comparison of naive and antigen-experienced compartments was prevented by the profiling of bulk unsorted PBMCs. The CMV infection status of donors was not known, potentially confounding age-related changes in expanded clonotypes. Observed TCR beta diversity per million T cells fell roughly linearly with age, and a significant reduction was already apparent by age around 40. Observed TCR beta diversity correlated strongly with the percentage of naive T cells measured by flow cytometry. Estimates of total diversity from one million sequenced T cells were regarded as lower bounds and underestimates. Compared with the aged group, more naive CD4+ T cells, fewer expanded clones and increased TCR diversity were shown by the long-lived group, suggesting age selection.

Systemically healthy Caucasian individuals from Russia, approximately 39 in total and aged about 6 to 95 years, were included as donors. Ten milliliters of peripheral blood were drawn from each donor into EDTA-treated Vacutainer tubes. Ficoll-Paque density-gradient centrifugation was used to isolate PBMCs, with at least 7 million per sample. Trizol reagent was used to extract total RNA from the PBMCs, yielding at least 6 micrograms per sample. The percentages of naive CD45RAhigh/CD27high T cells were determined by flow cytometry on a PBMC aliquot from every donor. The origin of this receptor is a woman under 30 in good health. Input material: blood. The chain links TRBV4-3 with TRBJ2-4; a tentative D match to TRBD2 spans 5 bases. In nucleotides, the sequence is TGCGCCAGCAGCCAAGATCCCGGGGAACTAGCCAAAAACATTCAGTACTTC. This encodes CASSQDPGELAKNIQYF.